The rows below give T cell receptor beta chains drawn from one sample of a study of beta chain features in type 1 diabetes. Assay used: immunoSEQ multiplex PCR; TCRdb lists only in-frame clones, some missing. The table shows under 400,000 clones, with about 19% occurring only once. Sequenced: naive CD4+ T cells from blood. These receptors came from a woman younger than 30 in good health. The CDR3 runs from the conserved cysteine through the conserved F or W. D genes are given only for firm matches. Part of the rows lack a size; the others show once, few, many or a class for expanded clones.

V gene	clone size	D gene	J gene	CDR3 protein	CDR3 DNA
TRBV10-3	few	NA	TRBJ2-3	CAISESVADTQYF	TGTGCCATCAGTGAGTCAGTAGCGGATACGCAGTATTTT
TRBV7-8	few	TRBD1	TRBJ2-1	CASSYKGQARGEQFF	TGTGCCAGCAGCTATAAAGGACAGGCACGCGGTGAGCAGTTCTTC
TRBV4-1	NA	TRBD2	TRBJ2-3	CASSRRTSGSSTDTQYF	TGCGCCAGCAGCCGCCGGACTAGCGGGAGTAGTACAGATACGCAGTATTTT
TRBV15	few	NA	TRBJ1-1	CATSILQGPYTEAFF	TGTGCCACCAGCATACTACAGGGACCTTACACTGAAGCTTTCTTT
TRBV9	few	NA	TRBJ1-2	CASSTRQSSYGYTF	TGTGCCAGCAGTACCCGACAGAGTTCCTATGGCTACACCTTC
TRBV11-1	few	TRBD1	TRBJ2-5	CASNPRDREETQYF	TGTGCCAGCAACCCCCGGGACAGGGAAGAGACCCAGTACTTC
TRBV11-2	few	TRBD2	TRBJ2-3	CASSLDLLAASTDTQYF	TGTGCCAGCAGCTTAGACCTACTAGCGGCTAGCACAGATACGCAGTATTTT
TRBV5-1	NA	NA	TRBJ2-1	CASSKDSDNEQFF	TGCGCCAGCAGTAAGGATAGCGACAATGAGCAGTTCTTC
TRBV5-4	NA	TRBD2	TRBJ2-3	CASNKLADTDTQYF	TGTGCCAGCAACAAGCTAGCGGACACAGATACGCAGTATTTT
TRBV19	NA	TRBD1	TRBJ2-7	CASTPGQGVREQYF	TGTGCCAGTACCCCGGGACAGGGGGTTCGTGAGCAGTACTTC
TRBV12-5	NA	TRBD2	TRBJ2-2	CASATDPLAGGQNTGELFF	TGTGCTAGTGCCACGGATCCTCTAGCGGGGGGCCAGAACACCGGGGAGCTGTTTTTT
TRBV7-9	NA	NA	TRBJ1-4	CASSGRGTEKLFF	TGTGCCAGCAGCGGCAGGGGAACTGAAAAACTGTTTTTT
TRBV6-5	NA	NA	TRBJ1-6	CASSYSVRGLTPLHF	TGTGCCAGCAGTTACTCGGTCAGGGGATTGACACCCCTCCACTTT
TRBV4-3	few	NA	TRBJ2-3	CASSPFHRRGRSTDTQYF	TGCGCCAGCAGCCCTTTCCACCGACGAGGGCGCAGCACAGATACGCAGTATTTT
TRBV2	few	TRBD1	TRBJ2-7	CASSEERGPYEQYF	TGTGCCAGCAGTGAAGAAAGGGGGCCCTACGAGCAGTACTTC
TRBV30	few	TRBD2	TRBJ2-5	CAWTSGGAVETQYF	TGTGCCTGGACTAGCGGGGGGGCCGTGGAGACCCAGTACTTC
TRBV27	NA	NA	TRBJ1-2	CASSLSPPGQGYGYTF	TGTGCCAGCAGTTTGTCCCCGCCGGGTCAAGGCTATGGCTACACCTTC
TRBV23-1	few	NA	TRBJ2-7	CASSHLRDKTSEQYF	TGCGCCAGCAGTCACCTCCGGGACAAAACCTCCGAGCAGTACTTC
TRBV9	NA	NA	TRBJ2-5	CASSVDGVRETQYF	TGTGCCAGCAGCGTAGACGGAGTTAGGGAGACCCAGTACTTC
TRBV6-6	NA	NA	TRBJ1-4	CASTPSTGSSEKLFF	TGTGCCAGCACCCCTAGTACGGGGTCCAGTGAAAAACTGTTTTTT